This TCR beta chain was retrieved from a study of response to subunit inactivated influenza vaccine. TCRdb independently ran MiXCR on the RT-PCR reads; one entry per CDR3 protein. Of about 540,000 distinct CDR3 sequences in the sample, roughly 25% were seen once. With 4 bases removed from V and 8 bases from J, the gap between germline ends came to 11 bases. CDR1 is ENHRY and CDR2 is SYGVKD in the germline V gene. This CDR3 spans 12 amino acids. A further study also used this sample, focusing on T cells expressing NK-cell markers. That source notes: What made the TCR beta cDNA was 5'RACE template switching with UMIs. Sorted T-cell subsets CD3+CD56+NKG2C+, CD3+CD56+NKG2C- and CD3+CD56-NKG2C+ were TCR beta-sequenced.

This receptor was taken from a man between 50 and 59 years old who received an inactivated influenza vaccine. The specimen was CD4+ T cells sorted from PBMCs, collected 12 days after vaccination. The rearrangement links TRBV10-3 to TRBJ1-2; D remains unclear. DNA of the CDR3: TGTGCCATCAGTGTTCCCGGGGTCGGCTACACCTTC. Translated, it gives CAISVPGVGYTF.